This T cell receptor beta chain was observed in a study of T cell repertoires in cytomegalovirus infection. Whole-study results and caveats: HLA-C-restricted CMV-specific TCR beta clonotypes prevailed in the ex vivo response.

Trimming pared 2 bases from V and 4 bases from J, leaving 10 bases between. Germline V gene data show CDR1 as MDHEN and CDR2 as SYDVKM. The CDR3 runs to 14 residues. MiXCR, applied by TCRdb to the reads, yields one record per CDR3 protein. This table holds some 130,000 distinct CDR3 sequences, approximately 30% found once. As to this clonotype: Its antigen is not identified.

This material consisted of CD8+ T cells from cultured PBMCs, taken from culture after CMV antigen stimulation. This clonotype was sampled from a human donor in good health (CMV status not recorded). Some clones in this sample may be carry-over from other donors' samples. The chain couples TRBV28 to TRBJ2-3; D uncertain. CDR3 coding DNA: TGTGCCAGCAGTTTAGCCCCCCCGCCAGATACGCAGTATTTT. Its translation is CASSLAPPPDTQYF. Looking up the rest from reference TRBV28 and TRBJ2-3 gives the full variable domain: DVKVTQSSRYLVKRTGEKVFLECVQDMDHENMFWYRQDPGLGLRLIYFSYDVKMKEKGDIPEGYSVSREKKERFSLILESASTNQTSMYLCASSLAPPPDTQYFGPGTRLTVL.